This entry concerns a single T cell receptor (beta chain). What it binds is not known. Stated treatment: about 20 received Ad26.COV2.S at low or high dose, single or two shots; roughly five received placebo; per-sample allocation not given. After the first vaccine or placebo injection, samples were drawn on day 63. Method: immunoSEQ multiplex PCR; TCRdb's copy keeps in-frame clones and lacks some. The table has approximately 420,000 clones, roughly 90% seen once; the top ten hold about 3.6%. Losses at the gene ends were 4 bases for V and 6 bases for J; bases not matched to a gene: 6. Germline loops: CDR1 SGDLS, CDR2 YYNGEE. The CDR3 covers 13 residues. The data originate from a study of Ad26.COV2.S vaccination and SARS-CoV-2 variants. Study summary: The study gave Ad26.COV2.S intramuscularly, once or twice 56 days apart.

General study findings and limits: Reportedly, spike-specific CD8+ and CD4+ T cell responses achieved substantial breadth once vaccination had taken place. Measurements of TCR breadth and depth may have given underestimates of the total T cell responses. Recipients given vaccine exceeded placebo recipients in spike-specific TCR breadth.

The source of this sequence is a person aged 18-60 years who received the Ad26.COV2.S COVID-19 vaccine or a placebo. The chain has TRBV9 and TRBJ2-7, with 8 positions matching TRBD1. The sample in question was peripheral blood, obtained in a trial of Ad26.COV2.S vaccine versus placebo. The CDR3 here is CASSPRQGSEQYF. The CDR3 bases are TGTGCCAGCAGCCCGAGACAGGGGAGCGAGCAGTACTTC.